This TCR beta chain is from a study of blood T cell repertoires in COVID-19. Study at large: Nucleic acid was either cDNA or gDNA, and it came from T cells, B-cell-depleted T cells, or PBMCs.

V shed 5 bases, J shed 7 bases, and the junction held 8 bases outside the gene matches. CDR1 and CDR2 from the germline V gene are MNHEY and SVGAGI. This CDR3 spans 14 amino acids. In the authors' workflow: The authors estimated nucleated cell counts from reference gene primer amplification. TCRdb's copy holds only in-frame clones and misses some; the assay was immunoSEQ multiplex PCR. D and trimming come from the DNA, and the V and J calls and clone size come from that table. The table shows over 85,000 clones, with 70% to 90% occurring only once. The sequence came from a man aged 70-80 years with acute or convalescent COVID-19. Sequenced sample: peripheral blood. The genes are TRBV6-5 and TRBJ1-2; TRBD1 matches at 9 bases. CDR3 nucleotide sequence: TGTGCCAGCAGTCTACAGGGGGCAAGGCGTGGCTACACCTTC. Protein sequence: CASSLQGARRGYTF.